One T cell receptor (beta chain) is described in this entry. The ends lost 4 bases at V and 10 bases at J; junction bases unmatched: 8. Germline CDR1 is LGHDT and CDR2 is YNNKEL (reference sequence). The CDR3 spans 13 residues. In the study's own analysis: It was from reference gene primer amplification that nucleated cell counts were estimated. Clones were read by immunoSEQ multiplex PCR, and TCRdb kept only the in-frame ones, dropping some. V, J and clone size derive from that table, while D and trimming were established from the DNA sequence. The sample lists fewer than 300,000 clones, 65% to 90% occurring once. These data belong to a study of blood T cell repertoires in COVID-19. Whole-study context: Samples taken during acute and convalescent COVID-19 were collected in the United States, Italy and Spain. The analysed material was cDNA or gDNA that came from T cells, B-cell-depleted T cells, or PBMCs.

The specimen was peripheral blood. This clonotype was sampled from a human donor in a cohort sampled during active COVID-19. The chain has TRBV3-1 (or the pseudogene TRBV3-2) and TRBJ1-1, with 8 bases lining up with TRBD1. The CDR3 DNA follows: TGTGCCAGCAGCCCGGACAGGGTAGGGAGAGCTTTCTTT. Protein sequence: CASSPDRVGRAFF.